This entry is about one TCR beta chain. The table came from immunoSEQ multiplex PCR; TCRdb's copy has only in-frame clones and leaves some out. The profile covers roughly 200,000 clones, with 70% to 90% appearing a single time and roughly 4.5% taken by the ten largest. The record originates from a study of blood T cell repertoires in COVID-19. Looked up from germline, CDR1 is KGHSH and CDR2 is LQKENI. The CDR3 has 17 amino acids. V dropped 3 bases and J dropped 3; count of bases not matched to a gene: 5. Source material: peripheral blood. The chain recombines TRBV18 with TRBJ1-6, with 10 bases lining up with TRBD1. This sequence was found in an elderly woman with acute or convalescent COVID-19. This chain's CDR3 is CASSPRQGANYNSPLHF. CDR3 coding DNA: TGTGCCAGCTCACCGCGACAGGGGGCCAACTATAATTCACCCCTCCACTTT.